This T cell receptor beta chain appears in the sequencing data of a study of monozygotic twins with inflammatory bowel disease. Study findings and constraints: The study found lower TCRbeta diversity (inverse Simpson) in IBD patients than in healthy co-twins.

Germline V gene lookup returns CDR1 SGHRS and CDR2 YFSETQ. This CDR3 is built from 15 residues. Blood samples measuring roughly 2.6 ml were taken per donor. Notes on this clonotype: The antigen remains undetermined.

Reanalyzing the 5' RACE reads, TCRdb keeps one entry per CDR3 protein, without DNA. The ten top clones account for approximately 2.3%, within a sample of around 380,000 distinct CDR3 sequences. The sequencing input was blood. V gene TRBV5-1 combines with J gene TRBJ2-7; TCRdb's D call, TRBD1, is unchecked because there is no DNA. This receptor was taken from a human donor with ulcerative colitis or Crohn's disease, or a healthy co-twin of an affected twin (not recorded which). The CDR3 reads CASSLAKTGPYEQYF.